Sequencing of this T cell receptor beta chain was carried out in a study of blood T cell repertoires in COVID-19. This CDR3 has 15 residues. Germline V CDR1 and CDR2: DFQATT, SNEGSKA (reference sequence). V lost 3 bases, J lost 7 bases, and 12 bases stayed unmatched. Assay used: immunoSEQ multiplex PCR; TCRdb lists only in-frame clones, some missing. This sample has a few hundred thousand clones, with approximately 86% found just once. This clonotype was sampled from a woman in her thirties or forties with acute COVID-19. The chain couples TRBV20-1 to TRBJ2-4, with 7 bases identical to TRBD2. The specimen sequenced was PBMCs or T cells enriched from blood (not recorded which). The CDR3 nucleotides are TGCAGTGCTAGTCGGGCGGGAGAGGCCCTTAACATTCAGTACTTC. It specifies CSASRAGEALNIQYF.